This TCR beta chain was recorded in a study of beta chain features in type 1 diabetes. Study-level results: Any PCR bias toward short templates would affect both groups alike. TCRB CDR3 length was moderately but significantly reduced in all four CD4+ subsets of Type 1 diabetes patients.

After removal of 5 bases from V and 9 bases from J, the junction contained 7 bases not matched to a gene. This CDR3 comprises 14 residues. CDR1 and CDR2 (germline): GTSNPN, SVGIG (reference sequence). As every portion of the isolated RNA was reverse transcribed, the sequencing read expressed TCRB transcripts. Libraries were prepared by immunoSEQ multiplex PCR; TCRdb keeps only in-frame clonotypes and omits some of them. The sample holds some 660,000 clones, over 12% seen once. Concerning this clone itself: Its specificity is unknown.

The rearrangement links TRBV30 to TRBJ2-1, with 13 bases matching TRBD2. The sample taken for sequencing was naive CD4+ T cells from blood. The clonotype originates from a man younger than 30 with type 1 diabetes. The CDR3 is CAWDTSGGAGEQFF. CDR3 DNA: TGTGCCTGGGACACTAGCGGGGGGGCCGGTGAGCAGTTCTTC.